The 17 T cell receptor beta chains reported below all come from one sample, sequenced in a study of radiation and T cells in renal cell carcinoma. The time point here: blood 4 weeks post-SBRT, at nephrectomy. Noted treatment: 15 Gy SBRT to primary tumor, nephrectomy 4 weeks later. Sequencing used immunoSEQ multiplex PCR; TCRdb keeps in-frame clones, though not all of them. The table has approximately 170,000 clones, less than 90% seen once; the top ten hold approximately 10%. Sequencing used blood, obtained from a patient whose treatment included radiotherapy and nephrectomy. These receptors were taken from a woman in her forties or fifties with renal cell carcinoma.

As to this clone: Other DNA sequences in the sample encode the same CDR3. In DNA form, the CDR3 reads TGTGCCAGCAGCTTGCGGGGGCAGCCCCAGCATTTT. Protein: CASSLRGQPQHF. The J gene is TRBJ1-5, the V gene TRBV5-8, with TRBD1 as a possible D gene (5 bases). CDR3 length: 12 amino acids. The V gene lost 1 base and the J gene lost 7 bases, with 6 bases spanning the gap. Germline V lookup: CDR1 SGHTS, CDR2 YDEGEE.

About this clone itself: Other DNA sequences in the same sample also yield this CDR3. The chain is built from TRBV9 and TRBJ2-3; 8 bases map to TRBD2. The CDR3 spans 14 residues. The junction had 1 base not matched to a gene; V was cut back by 2 bases and J by 2 bases. Germline V gene sequence: CDR1 SGDLS, CDR2 YYNGEE. CDR3 sequence: CASSVSGDTDTQYF. The CDR3 region has the DNA TGTGCCAGCAGCGTTAGCGGGGACACAGATACGCAGTATTTT.

The J gene is TRBJ1-2, the V gene TRBV7-9; TRBD1 might be the D (5 bases). The CDR3 totals 15 residues. Germline-derived CDR1 and CDR2 are SEHNR and FQNEAQ (reference sequence). Trimming shortened V by 1 base and J by 4 bases, and 13 bases separated the two germline ends. In DNA form, the CDR3 reads TGTGCCAGCAGCTTAGGGGGCGACGGGCGCTATGGCTACACCTTC. It translates to CASSLGGDGRYGYTF.

This chain connects TRBV19 to TRBJ1-4; perhaps TRBD1 as D (5 bases). The germline V gene has CDR1 LNHDA and CDR2 SQIVND (reference sequence). Deletions cut 5 bases from V and 7 bases from J, with 17 bases between. This CDR3 contains 15 residues. Here the CDR3 DNA reads TGTGCCAGTAGTCACCCCGCGGGGGTTGCTGAAAAACTGTTTTTT. Translation gives CASSHPAGVAEKLFF.

The chain joins TRBV2 to TRBJ2-5; D unclear. Germline-derived CDR1 and CDR2 are SNHLY and FYNNEI. Trimming stripped 6 bases from V and 0 bases from J, with 11 bases between. The CDR3 contains 14 residues. In DNA, the CDR3 is TGTGCCAGCAGGAGGCAGACCCACCAAGAGACCCAGTACTTC. This encodes CASRRQTHQETQYF.

The chain links TRBV2 to TRBJ2-3; D gene unclear. Per the germline V gene, CDR1 is SNHLY and CDR2 is FYNNEI. The germline V and J ends were trimmed by 5 bases and 2 bases, with 14 bases remaining between them. The CDR3 has 15 amino acids. CDR3 bases: TGTGCCAGCAGTATTTACCGCGGAAACACAGATACGCAGTATTTT. Its protein is CASSIYRGNTDTQYF.

This rearrangement joins TRBV7-9 to TRBJ2-7; 8 bases line up with TRBD1. Per germline, CDR1 SEHNR and CDR2 FQNEAQ (reference sequence). The CDR3 extends over 14 amino acids. V gave up 5 bases and J gave up 3 bases; unmatched junction bases: 6. The CDR3 sequence: CASSGEDRVYEQYF. The CDR3 DNA reads TGTGCCAGCAGCGGAGAGGACAGGGTCTACGAGCAGTACTTC. The complete variable domain, with remaining parts taken from reference TRBV7-9 and TRBJ2-7, reads DTGVSQNPRHKITKRGQNVTFRCDPISEHNRLYWYRQTLGQGPEFLTYFQNEAQLEKSRLLSDRFSAERPKGSFSTLEIQRTEQGDSAMYLCASSGEDRVYEQYFGPGTRLTVT.

V gene TRBV2 combines with J gene TRBJ2-1; no reliable D call. The CDR3 contains 15 residues. V lost 6 bases to trimming and J lost 0 bases, with 12 bases between them. Per germline, CDR1 SNHLY and CDR2 FYNNEI. For the CDR3, the DNA is TGTGCCAGCAGATTTGAGGCGAGCTCCTACAATGAGCAGTTCTTC. This gives the protein CASRFEASSYNEQFF.

The V and J genes are TRBV6-1 and TRBJ1-5; D may be TRBD1 (5 bases). The CDR3 extends over 15 amino acids. The ends were cut back, 0 bases at V and 5 bases at J, with 11 bases in the middle. Germline CDR1 MNHNS, CDR2 SASEGT. CDR3 region: CASSEAWTFDQPQHF. The CDR3 DNA reads TGTGCCAGCAGTGAAGCCTGGACATTTGATCAGCCCCAGCATTTT.

The chain joins TRBV6-5 to TRBJ2-7; D gene ambiguous. The CDR3 runs to 14 residues. The V gene lost 0 bases and the J gene lost 4 bases, with 10 bases spanning the gap. The germline V gene encodes CDR1 MNHEY and CDR2 SVGAGI. The CDR3 DNA reads as TGTGCCAGCAGTTACTCTGGATCCATTTACGAGCAGTACTTC. As protein: CASSYSGSIYEQYF.

V is TRBV5-1 and J is TRBJ1-6, with 8 bases identical to TRBD1. V gave up 5 bases and J gave up 11 bases; unmatched junction bases: 9. CDR3 length equals 14 residues. The germline CDR1 and CDR2 sequences are SGHRS and YFSETQ. CDR3: CASRLIDRGPPLHF. DNA of the CDR3: TGCGCCAGCAGGTTAATCGACAGGGGACCACCCCTCCACTTT.

V gene TRBV5-1 combines with J gene TRBJ1-2; 7 bases agree with TRBD1. V was clipped by 0 bases and J by 3 bases; unmatched bases: 2. This CDR3 is 14 amino acids long. Germline CDR1 and CDR2: SGHRS and YFSETQ. CDR3 sequence (DNA): TGCGCCAGCAGCTTGGAAGGGGGCCACTATGGCTACACCTTC. Its translation is CASSLEGGHYGYTF.

The rearrangement joins TRBV5-4 to TRBJ2-2; 13 nucleotides match TRBD2. CDR3 length: 16 amino acids. Looked up from germline, CDR1 is SGHNT and CDR2 is YYREEE (reference sequence). The V segment lost 1 base and the J segment 8 bases; nucleotides outside the gene matches: 5. CDR3 amino acids: CASSLRLAGGVGELFF. For the CDR3, the DNA is TGTGCCAGCAGCTTGCGACTAGCGGGGGGTGTAGGGGAGCTGTTTTTT.

CDR3 coding DNA: TGTGCCAGCAGTTACGACAGGAAGATTATGAACACTGAAGCTTTCTTT. Protein product: CASSYDRKIMNTEAFF. This sequence joins TRBV6-5 and TRBJ1-1; D may be TRBD1 (6 bases). V was shortened by 2 bases and J by 0 bases, with 13 bases between the two germline ends. There are 16 residues in the CDR3. Germline CDR1 is MNHEY and CDR2 is SVGAGI.

The chain employs TRBV7-2 and TRBJ1-2; D is unresolved. There are 13 residues in the CDR3. The V gene lost 5 bases and the J gene lost 4 bases, with 11 bases spanning the gap. From germline, CDR1 is SGHTA and CDR2 FQGNSA. The CDR3 sequence is CASSPDGTYGYTF. The CDR3 DNA reads as TGTGCCAGCAGCCCGGACGGAACCTATGGCTACACCTTC.

The chain employs TRBV10-2 and TRBJ2-7; D ambiguous. Germline lookup yields CDR1 WSHSY and CDR2 SAAADI. The germline V and J ends were trimmed by 2 bases and 0 bases, with 5 bases remaining between them. This CDR3 has 13 amino acids. The CDR3 protein is CASSEGSSYEQYF. The CDR3 coding sequence is TGCGCCAGCAGTGAGGGTAGCTCCTACGAGCAGTACTTC.

This clone has just a few counts. The V and J genes are TRBV2 and TRBJ2-7; D is perhaps TRBD1 or TRBD2 (6 bases each). The CDR3 extends over 12 amino acids. V lost 6 bases, J lost 4 bases, and 10 bases lay in between. Germline lookup yields CDR1 SNHLY and CDR2 FYNNEI. The CDR3 nucleotides read TGTGCCAGCAGGGAGGGGGAGTACGAGCAGTACTTC. Translation gives CASREGEYEQYF.